The rows below give T cell receptor beta chains drawn from one sample of a study of Ad26.COV2.S vaccination and SARS-CoV-2 variants. TCRdb's table, derived via immunoSEQ multiplex PCR, lists solely in-frame clones and lacks some. Among 350,000 to 600,000 clones listed, roughly nine tenths were seen once. Sequences were derived from peripheral blood, sampled in a trial of Ad26.COV2.S vaccine versus placebo. The receptor source for this set is a person aged 18-60 years who received the Ad26.COV2.S COVID-19 vaccine or a placebo. CDR3s include the opening cysteine and the closing phenylalanine or tryptophan. The D gene is left open where the match is weak. The listing skips clone size in some rows; elsewhere it reads once, few, many or a size class.

TRBJ2-1	.	TRBV2	.	CASRVTSPEDEQFF	TGTGCCAGCAGGGTAACTAGCCCTGAGGATGAGCAGTTCTTC
TRBJ2-5	.	TRBV30	.	CAWAPNRQETQYF	TGTGCCTGGGCCCCGAACCGACAAGAGACCCAGTACTTC
TRBJ1-1	.	TRBV3-1/TRBV3-2	.	CASSHPGTLNTEAFF	TGTGCCAGCAGCCACCCAGGGACGTTGAACACTGAAGCTTTCTTT
TRBJ1-5	TRBD1	TRBV19	.	CASSNWGQGNQPQHF	TGTGCCAGTAGTAATTGGGGACAGGGCAATCAGCCCCAGCATTTT
TRBJ2-1	TRBD2	TRBV25-1	.	CASSPRGLAAYNEQFF	TGTGCCAGCAGCCCGCGGGGACTAGCGGCGTACAATGAGCAGTTCTTC
TRBJ1-6	.	TRBV10-3	.	CAISSNSYNSPLHF	TGTGCCATCAGTTCGAACTCCTATAATTCACCCCTCCACTTT
TRBJ1-6	TRBD1	TRBV6-5	.	CASSPDRGINSPLHF	TGTGCCAGCAGTCCGGACAGGGGGATTAATTCACCCCTCCACTTT
TRBJ2-7	.	TRBV18	.	CASSPGPSREQYF	TGTGCCAGCTCGCCGGGGCCCAGCCGCGAGCAGTACTTC
TRBJ2-7	TRBD2	TRBV9	once	CASSATSGRAGEQYF	TGTGCCAGCAGCGCAACTAGCGGGAGGGCCGGGGAGCAGTACTTC
TRBJ1-2	.	TRBV23-1	.	CASSHSDQGRGRGLRGYTF	TGCGCCAGCAGTCATAGTGACCAAGGAAGGGGTAGGGGACTTCGTGGCTACACCTTC
TRBJ1-6	TRBD1	TRBV9	.	CASSHGQVNNSPLHF	TGTGCCAGCAGCCACGGACAGGTGAACAATTCACCCCTCCACTTT
TRBJ2-7	TRBD1	TRBV5-1	.	CASSWAGTGDEQYF	TGCGCCAGCAGCTGGGCGGGGACAGGGGACGAGCAGTACTTC
TRBJ2-1	.	TRBV7-2	.	CASSRPRASYNEQFF	TGTGCCAGCAGCCGCCCGAGGGCCTCCTACAATGAGCAGTTCTTC
TRBJ1-1	TRBD1	TRBV2	.	CASSQGGLNTEAFF	TGTGCCAGCAGCCAAGGGGGCCTGAACACTGAAGCTTTCTTT
TRBJ2-2	.	TRBV30	.	CAWSVGGGELFF	TGTGCCTGGAGTGTAGGGGGCGGGGAGCTGTTTTTT
TRBJ2-1	TRBD2	TRBV6-2/TRBV6-3	.	CASSYLAGGYEQFF	TGTGCCAGCAGTTACCTAGCGGGAGGGTATGAGCAGTTCTTC
TRBJ2-7	.	TRBV27	.	CASSRQGSEQYF	TGTGCCAGCAGTCGTCAGGGGAGCGAGCAGTACTTC
TRBJ2-1	.	TRBV5-5	.	CASSLVLPIVSGDEQFF	TGTGCCAGCAGCTTGGTTTTGCCAATCGTATCGGGGGATGAGCAGTTCTTC
TRBJ1-1	.	TRBV6-5	.	CASSTRHTNTEAFF	TGTGCCAGCAGTACCCGACACACGAACACTGAAGCTTTCTTT
TRBJ1-6	.	TRBV5-1	.	CASSSLANSPLHF	TGCGCCAGCAGCTCTCTGGCAAATTCACCCCTCCACTTT
TRBJ2-2	TRBD1	TRBV19	.	CASSRYRGPPGELFF	TGTGCCAGTAGTAGATACAGGGGGCCCCCCGGGGAGCTGTTTTTT
TRBJ1-3	.	TRBV2	.	CASSFQGGSGNTIYF	TGTGCCAGCAGTTTCCAAGGGGGCTCTGGAAACACCATATATTTT
TRBJ2-7	.	TRBV2	.	CASSLDSPYYEQYF	TGTGCCAGCAGCCTCGACAGTCCTTACTACGAGCAGTACTTC
TRBJ2-3	.	TRBV5-8	.	CASSLLASAASTDTQYF	TGTGCCAGCAGCTTACTCGCCAGCGCTGCTAGCACAGATACGCAGTATTTT
TRBJ1-2	TRBD1	TRBV28	once	CASSQGGNYGYTF	TGTGCCAGCAGTCAGGGGGGGAACTATGGCTACACCTTC
TRBJ1-2	.	TRBV5-4	once	CASSLEGRINYGYTF	TGTGCCAGCAGCTTGGAGGGGAGAATAAACTATGGCTACACCTTC